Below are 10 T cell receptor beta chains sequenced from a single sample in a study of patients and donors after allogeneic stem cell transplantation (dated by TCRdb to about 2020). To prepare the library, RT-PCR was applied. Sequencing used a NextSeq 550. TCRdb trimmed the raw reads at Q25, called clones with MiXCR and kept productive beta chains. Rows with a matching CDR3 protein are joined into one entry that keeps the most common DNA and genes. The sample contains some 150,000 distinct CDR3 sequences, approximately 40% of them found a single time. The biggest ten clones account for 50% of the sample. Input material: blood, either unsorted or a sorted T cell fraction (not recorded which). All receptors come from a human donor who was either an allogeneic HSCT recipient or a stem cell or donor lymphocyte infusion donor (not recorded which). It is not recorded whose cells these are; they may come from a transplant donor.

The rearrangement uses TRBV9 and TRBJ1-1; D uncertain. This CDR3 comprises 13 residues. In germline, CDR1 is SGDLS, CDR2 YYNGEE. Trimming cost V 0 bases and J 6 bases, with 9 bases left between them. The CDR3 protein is CASSVDPVAEAFF. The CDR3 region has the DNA TGTGCCAGCAGCGTAGATCCAGTCGCTGAAGCTTTCTTT.

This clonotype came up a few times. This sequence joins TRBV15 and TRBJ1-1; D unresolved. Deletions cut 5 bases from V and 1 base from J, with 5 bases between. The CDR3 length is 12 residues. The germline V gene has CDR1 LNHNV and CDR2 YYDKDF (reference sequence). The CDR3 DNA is TGTGCCACCAGCCGACAGAACACTGAAGCTTTCTTT. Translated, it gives CATSRQNTEAFF.

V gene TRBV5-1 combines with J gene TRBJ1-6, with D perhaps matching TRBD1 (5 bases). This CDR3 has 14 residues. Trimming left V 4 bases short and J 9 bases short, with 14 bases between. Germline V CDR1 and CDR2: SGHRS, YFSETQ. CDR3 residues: CASSLGWGISPLHF. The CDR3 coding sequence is TGCGCCAGCAGCCTGGGGTGGGGGATTTCACCCCTCCACTTT.

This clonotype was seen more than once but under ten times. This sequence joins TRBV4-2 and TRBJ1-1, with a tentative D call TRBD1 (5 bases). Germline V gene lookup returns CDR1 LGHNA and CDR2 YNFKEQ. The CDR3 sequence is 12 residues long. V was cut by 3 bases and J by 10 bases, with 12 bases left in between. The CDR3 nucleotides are TGTGCCAGCAGCCAGGAACAGGTGGGAGCTTTCTTT. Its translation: CASSQEQVGAFF.

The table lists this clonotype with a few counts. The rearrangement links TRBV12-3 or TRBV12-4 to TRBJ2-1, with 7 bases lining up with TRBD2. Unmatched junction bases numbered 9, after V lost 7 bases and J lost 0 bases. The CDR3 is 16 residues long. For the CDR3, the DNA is TGTGCCAGCACCCTGGGACTACTCCCCTCCTACAATGAGCAGTTCTTC. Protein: CASTLGLLPSYNEQFF.

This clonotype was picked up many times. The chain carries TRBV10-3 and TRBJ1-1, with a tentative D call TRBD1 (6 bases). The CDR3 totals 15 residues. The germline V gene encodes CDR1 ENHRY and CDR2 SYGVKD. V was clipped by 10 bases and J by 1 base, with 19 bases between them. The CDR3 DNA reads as TGTGCCAGCGACCCGATAGGACAGCGGAACACTGAAGCTTTCTTT. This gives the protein CASDPIGQRNTEAFF.

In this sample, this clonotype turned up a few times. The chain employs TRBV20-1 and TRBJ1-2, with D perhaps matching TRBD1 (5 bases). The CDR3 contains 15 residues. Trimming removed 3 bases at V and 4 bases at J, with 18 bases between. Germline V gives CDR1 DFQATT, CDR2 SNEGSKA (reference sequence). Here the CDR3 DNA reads TGCAGTGCTAGGGACGACAGCCGGGGTGCCTATGGCTACACCTTC. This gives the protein CSARDDSRGAYGYTF.

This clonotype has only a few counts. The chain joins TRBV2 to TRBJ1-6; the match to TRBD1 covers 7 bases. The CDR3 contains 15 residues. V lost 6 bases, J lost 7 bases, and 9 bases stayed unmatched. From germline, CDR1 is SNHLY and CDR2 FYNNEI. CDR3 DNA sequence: TGTGCCAGCAGACTTGGGACAGCTGTAAATTCACCCCTCCACTTT. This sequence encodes CASRLGTAVNSPLHF.

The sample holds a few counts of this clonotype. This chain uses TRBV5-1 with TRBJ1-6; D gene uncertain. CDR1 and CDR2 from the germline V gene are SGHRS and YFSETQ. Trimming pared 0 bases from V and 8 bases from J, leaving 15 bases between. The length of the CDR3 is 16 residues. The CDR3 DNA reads TGCGCCAGCAGCTTGGCGCCAGCCCTCCGGGATTCACCCCTCCACTTT. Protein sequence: CASSLAPALRDSPLHF.

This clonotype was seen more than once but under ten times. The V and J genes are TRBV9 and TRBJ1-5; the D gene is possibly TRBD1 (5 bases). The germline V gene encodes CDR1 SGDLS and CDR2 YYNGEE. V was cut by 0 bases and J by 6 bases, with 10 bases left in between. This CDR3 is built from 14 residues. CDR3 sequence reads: CASSVGQGGQPQHF. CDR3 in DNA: TGTGCCAGCAGCGTAGGGCAGGGAGGTCAGCCCCAGCATTTT.